This entry features one TCR beta chain sequence. Time point described: after dendritic cell vaccination, including at tumor progression/relapse. The data were obtained in a study of glioma-infiltrating T cells after dendritic cell vaccination. Study in general: Autologous tumor lysate-pulsed dendritic cell vaccination was given between the early 2000s and the early 2010s.

This table comes from immunoSEQ multiplex PCR, and its TCRdb copy is limited to in-frame clones, with some not included. The sample holds about 76,000 clones, around 86% seen once. This material consisted of blood, taken after dendritic cell vaccination. The receptor comes from a human donor with glioblastoma.

CDR3: CASSLLAGAGGANVLTF. The CDR3 DNA follows: TGTGCCAGCAGCTTACTAGCGGGAGCGGGAGGGGCCAACGTCCTGACTTTC. The chain employs TRBV7-2 and TRBJ2-6, with 10 bases fitting TRBD2. CDR1 and CDR2 (germline): SGHTA, FQGNSA. The CDR3 extends over 17 amino acids. J was trimmed by 4 bases and V by 2 bases; bases with no gene match: 5.